This T cell receptor beta chain was recovered during a study of early T cells in non-severe SARS-CoV-2 infection. Study-level background: Whole-blood bulk RNA, unsorted, was sequenced, and chains were unpaired.

One entry per CDR3 protein results from TCRdb running MiXCR on the 5' RACE reads. Found here are some 77,000 distinct CDR3 sequences, more than 4% of them singletons; the top ten hold 7.3%. The germline gives CDR1 SGHAT, CDR2 FQNNGV. Trimming removed 5 bases from V and 6 bases from J, with 16 bases in between. The CDR3 spans 14 residues. There are a few counts of this clonotype. Its specificity is not known. Study outcomes and limitations: Database matching using VDJdb favored anti-spike CD8 responses, with private and CD4 specificities left missing.

J is TRBJ2-5 and V is TRBV11-2; D call uncertain. The sequence came from an adult who was a healthcare worker with PCR-confirmed SARS-CoV-2 infection or an uninfected control (not recorded which). The material was whole blood, obtained at baseline. The CDR3 DNA follows: TGTGCCAGCAGCCTCCCCCCCGAGGAAAAGACCCAGTACTTC. It is translated as CASSLPPEEKTQYF.